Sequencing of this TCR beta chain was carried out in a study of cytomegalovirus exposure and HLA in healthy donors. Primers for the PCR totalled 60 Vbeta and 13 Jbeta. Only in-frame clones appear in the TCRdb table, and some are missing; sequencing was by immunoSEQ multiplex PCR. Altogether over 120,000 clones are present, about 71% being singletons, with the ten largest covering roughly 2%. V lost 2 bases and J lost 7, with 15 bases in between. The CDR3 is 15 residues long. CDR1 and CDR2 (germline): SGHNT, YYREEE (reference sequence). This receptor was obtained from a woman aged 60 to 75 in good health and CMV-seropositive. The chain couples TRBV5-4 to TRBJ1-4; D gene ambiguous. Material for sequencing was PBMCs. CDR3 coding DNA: TGTGCCAGCAGCTTACCCGGAAGCGAGTCTGAAAAACTGTTTTTT. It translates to CASSLPGSESEKLFF.